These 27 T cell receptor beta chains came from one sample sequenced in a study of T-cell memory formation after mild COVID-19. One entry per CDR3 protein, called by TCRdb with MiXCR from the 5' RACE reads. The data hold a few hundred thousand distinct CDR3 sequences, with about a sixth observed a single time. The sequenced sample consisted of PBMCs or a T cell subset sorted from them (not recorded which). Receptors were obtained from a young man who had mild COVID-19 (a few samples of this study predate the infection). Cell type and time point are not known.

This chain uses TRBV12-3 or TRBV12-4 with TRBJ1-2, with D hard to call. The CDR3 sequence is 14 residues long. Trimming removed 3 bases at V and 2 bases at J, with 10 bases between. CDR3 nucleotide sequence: TGTGCCAGCAGTTTGATTGGACCCAACTATGGCTACACCTTC. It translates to CASSLIGPNYGYTF.

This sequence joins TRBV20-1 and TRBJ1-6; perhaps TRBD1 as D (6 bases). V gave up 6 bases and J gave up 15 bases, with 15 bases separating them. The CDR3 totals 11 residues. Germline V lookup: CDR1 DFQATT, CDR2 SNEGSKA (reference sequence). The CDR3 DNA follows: TGCAGTGCCGCAGACAGGTCTCGCCTCCACTTT. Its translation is CSAADRSRLHF.

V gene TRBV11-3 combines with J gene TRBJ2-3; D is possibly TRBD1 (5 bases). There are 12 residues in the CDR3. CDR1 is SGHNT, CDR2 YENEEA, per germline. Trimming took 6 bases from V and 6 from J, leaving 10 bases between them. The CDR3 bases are TGTGCCAGCAGGTACAGGATTGATACGCAGTATTTT. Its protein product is CASRYRIDTQYF.

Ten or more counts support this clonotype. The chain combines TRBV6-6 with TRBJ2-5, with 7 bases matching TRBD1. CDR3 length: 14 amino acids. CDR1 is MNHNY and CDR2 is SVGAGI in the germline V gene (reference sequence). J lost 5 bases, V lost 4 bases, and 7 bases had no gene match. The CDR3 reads CASSSPTGTETQYF. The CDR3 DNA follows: TGTGCCAGCAGTTCCCCGACAGGGACGGAGACCCAGTACTTC.

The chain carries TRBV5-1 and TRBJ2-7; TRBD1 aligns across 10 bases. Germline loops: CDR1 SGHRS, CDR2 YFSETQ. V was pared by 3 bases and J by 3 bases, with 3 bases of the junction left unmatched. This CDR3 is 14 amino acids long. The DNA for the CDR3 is TGCGCCAGCAGCTCGACAGGGGGCAACTACGAGCAGTACTTC. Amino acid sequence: CASSSTGGNYEQYF. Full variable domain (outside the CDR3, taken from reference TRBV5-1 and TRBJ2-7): KAGVTQTPRYLIKTRGQQVTLSCSPISGHRSVSWYQQTPGQGLQFLFEYFSETQRNKGNFPGRFSGRQFSNSRSEMNVSTLELGDSALYLCASSSTGGNYEQYFGPGTRLTVT.

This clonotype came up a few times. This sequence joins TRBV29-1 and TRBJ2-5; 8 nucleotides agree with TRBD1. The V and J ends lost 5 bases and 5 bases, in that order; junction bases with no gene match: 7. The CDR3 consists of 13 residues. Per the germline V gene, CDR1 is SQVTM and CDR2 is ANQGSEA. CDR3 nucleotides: TGCAGCGTTATAACAGGGGGAGGTGAGACCCAGTACTTC. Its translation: CSVITGGGETQYF. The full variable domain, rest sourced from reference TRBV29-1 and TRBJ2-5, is SAVISQKPSRDICQRGTSLTIQCQVDSQVTMMFWYRQQPGQSLTLIATANQGSEATYESGFVIDKFPISRPNLTFSTLTVSNMSPEDSSIYLCSVITGGGETQYFGPGTRLLVL.

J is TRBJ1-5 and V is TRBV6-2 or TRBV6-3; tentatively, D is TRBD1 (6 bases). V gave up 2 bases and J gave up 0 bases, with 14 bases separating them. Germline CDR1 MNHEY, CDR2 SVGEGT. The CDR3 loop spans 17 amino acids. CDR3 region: CASSYQGRPYSNQPQHF. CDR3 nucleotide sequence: TGTGCCAGCAGTTACCAGGGGAGACCTTATAGCAATCAGCCCCAGCATTTT.

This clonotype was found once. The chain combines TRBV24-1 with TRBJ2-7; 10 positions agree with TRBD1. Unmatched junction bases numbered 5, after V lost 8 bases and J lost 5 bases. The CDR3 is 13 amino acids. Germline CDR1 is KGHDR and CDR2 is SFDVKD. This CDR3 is CATTDRGIDEQYV. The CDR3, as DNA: TGTGCCACCACGGACAGGGGGATCGACGAGCAGTACGTC.

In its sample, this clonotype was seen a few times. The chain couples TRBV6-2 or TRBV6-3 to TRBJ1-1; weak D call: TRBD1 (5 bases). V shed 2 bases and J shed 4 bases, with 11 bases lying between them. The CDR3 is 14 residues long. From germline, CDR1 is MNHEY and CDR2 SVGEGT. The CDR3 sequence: CASSYGPRGTEAFF. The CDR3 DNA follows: TGTGCCAGCAGTTACGGCCCGAGGGGCACTGAAGCTTTCTTT.

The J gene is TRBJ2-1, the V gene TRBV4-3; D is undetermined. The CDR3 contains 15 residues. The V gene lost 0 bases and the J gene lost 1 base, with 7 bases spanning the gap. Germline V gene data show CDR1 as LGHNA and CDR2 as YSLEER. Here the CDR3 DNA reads TGCGCCAGCAGCCAAGATCCCGGGTCCTACAATGAGCAGTTCTTC. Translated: CASSQDPGSYNEQFF.

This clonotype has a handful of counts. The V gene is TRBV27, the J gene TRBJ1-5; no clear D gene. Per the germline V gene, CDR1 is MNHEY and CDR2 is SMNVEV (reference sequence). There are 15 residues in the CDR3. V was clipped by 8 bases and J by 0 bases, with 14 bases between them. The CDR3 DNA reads TGTGCCAGCGCTCTGGGGATTTATAGCAATCAGCCCCAGCATTTT. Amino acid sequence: CASALGIYSNQPQHF.

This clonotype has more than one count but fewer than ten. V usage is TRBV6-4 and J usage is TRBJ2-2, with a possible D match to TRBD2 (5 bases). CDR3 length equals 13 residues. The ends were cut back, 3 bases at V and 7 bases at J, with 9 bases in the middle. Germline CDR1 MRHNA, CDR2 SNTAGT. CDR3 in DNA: TGTGCCAGCAGTGAGGACTTTGGCGGGGAGCTGTTTTTT. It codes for CASSEDFGGELFF.

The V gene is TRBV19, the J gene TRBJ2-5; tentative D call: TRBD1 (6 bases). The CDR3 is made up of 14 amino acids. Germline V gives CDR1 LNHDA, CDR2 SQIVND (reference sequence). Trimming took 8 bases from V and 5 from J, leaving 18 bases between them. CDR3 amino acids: CASGGPPGEETQYF. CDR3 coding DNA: TGTGCCAGTGGGGGCCCCCCCGGCGAGGAGACCCAGTACTTC. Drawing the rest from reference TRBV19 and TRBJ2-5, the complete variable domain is DGGITQSPKYLFRKEGQNVTLSCEQNLNHDAMYWYRQDPGQGLRLIYYSQIVNDFQKGDIAEGYSVSREKKESFPLTVTSAQKNPTAFYLCASGGPPGEETQYFGPGTRLLVL.

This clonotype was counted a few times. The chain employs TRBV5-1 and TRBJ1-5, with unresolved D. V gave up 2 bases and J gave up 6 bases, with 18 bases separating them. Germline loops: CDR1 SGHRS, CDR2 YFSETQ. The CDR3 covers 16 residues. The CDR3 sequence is CASSFRGDRFGQPQHF. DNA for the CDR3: TGCGCCAGCAGCTTCCGGGGAGATAGATTTGGTCAGCCCCAGCATTTT.

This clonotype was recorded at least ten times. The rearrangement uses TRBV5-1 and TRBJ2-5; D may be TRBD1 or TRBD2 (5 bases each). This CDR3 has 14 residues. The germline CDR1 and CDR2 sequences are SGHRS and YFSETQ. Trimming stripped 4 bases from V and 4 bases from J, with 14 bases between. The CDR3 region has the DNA TGCGCCAGCAGCCCCGGGACCGGGGCAGAGACCCAGTACTTC. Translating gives CASSPGTGAETQYF.

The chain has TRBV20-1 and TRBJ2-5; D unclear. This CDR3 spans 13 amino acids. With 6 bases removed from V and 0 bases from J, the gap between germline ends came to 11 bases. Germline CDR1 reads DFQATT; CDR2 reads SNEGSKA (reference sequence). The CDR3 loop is CSAQRSYQETQYF. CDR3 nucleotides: TGCAGTGCCCAGAGGAGCTACCAAGAGACCCAGTACTTC.

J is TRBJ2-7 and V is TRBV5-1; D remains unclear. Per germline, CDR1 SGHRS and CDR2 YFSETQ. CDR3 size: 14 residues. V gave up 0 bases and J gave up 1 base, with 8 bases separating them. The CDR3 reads CASSLGVQSYEQYV. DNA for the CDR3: TGCGCCAGCAGCTTGGGGGTCCAATCCTACGAGCAGTACGTC.

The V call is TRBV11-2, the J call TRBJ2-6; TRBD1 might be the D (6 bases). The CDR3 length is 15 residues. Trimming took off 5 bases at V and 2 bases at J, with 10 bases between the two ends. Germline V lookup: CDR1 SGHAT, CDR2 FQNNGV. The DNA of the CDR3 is TGTGCCAGCAGCCGGAACAGGGCTGGGGCCAACGTCCTGACTTTC. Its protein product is CASSRNRAGANVLTF.

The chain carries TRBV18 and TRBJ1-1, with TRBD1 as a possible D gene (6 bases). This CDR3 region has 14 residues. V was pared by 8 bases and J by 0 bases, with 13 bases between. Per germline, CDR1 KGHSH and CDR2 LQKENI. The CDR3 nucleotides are TGTGCCAGCGCTGAGGACAGTCTGAACACTGAAGCTTTCTTT. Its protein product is CASAEDSLNTEAFF. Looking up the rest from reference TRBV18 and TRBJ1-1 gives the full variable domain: NAGVMQNPRHLVRRRGQEARLRCSPMKGHSHVYWYRQLPEEGLKFMVYLQKENIIDESGMPKERFSAEFPKEGPSILRIQQVVRGDSAAYFCASAEDSLNTEAFFGQGTRLTVV.

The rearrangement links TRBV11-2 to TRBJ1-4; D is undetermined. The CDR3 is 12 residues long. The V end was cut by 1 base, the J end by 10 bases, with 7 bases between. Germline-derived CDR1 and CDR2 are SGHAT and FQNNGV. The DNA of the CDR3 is TGTGCCAGCAGCTTAGGCGGTGGAAAACTGTTTTTT. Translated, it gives CASSLGGGKLFF.

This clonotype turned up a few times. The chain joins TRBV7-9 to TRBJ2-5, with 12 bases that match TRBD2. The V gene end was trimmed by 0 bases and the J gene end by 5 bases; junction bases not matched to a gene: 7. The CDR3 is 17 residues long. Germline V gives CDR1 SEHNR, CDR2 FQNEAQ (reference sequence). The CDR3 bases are TGTGCCAGCAGCTTAGCGCACCTGCTAGCGGGGGGGGAGACCCAGTACTTC. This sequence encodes CASSLAHLLAGGETQYF.

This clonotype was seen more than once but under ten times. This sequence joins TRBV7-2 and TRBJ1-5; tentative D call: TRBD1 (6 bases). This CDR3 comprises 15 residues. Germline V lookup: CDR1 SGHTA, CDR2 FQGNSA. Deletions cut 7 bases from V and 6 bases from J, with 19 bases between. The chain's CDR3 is CASTLSGARRQPQHF. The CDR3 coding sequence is TGTGCCAGCACCCTTTCAGGGGCACGTCGTCAGCCCCAGCATTTT.

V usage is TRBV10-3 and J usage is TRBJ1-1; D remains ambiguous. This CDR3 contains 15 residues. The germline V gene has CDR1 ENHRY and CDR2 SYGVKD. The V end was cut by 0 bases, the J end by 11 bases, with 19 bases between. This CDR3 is CAISESKWAGWSAFF. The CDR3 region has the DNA TGTGCCATCAGTGAGTCTAAATGGGCGGGCTGGTCCGCTTTCTTT.

The CDR3: CASSLRGAPTDTQYF. CDR3 nucleotides: TGCGCCAGCAGCCTTCGGGGGGCTCCCACAGATACGCAGTATTTT. The V and J genes are TRBV5-1 and TRBJ2-3; the D gene is possibly TRBD2 (7 bases). This CDR3 has 15 residues. Looked up from germline, CDR1 is SGHRS and CDR2 is YFSETQ. Trimming took 4 bases from V and 2 from J, leaving 14 bases between them. Combining the CDR3 with reference TRBV5-1 and TRBJ2-3 gives the whole variable domain KAGVTQTPRYLIKTRGQQVTLSCSPISGHRSVSWYQQTPGQGLQFLFEYFSETQRNKGNFPGRFSGRQFSNSRSEMNVSTLELGDSALYLCASSLRGAPTDTQYFGPGTRLTVL.

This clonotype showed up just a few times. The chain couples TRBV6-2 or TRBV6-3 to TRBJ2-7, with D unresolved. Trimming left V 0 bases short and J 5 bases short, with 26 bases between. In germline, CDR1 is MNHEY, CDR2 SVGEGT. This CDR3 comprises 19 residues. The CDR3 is CASSYSGPNGIRSKDEQYF. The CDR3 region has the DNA TGTGCCAGCAGTTACTCCGGCCCTAACGGCATTAGGTCGAAGGACGAGCAGTACTTC.

The DNA of the CDR3 is TGTGCCAGCAGCTTAGACCCTAGCGGGGGTACCCAGAGAGATGAGCAGTTCTTC. Translation: CASSLDPSGGTQRDEQFF. This rearrangement joins TRBV7-6 to TRBJ2-1, with 10 bases fitting TRBD2. Germline CDR1 SGHVS, CDR2 FNYEAQ. The CDR3 length is 18 residues. V was pared by 1 base and J by 8 bases, with 14 bases of the junction left unmatched.

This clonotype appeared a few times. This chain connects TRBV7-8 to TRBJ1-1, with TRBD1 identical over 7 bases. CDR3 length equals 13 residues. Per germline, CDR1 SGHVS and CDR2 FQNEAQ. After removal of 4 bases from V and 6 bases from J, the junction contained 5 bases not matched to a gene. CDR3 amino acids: CASSSQGVSEAFF. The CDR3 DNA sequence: TGTGCCAGCAGCTCGCAGGGGGTCTCTGAAGCTTTCTTT.